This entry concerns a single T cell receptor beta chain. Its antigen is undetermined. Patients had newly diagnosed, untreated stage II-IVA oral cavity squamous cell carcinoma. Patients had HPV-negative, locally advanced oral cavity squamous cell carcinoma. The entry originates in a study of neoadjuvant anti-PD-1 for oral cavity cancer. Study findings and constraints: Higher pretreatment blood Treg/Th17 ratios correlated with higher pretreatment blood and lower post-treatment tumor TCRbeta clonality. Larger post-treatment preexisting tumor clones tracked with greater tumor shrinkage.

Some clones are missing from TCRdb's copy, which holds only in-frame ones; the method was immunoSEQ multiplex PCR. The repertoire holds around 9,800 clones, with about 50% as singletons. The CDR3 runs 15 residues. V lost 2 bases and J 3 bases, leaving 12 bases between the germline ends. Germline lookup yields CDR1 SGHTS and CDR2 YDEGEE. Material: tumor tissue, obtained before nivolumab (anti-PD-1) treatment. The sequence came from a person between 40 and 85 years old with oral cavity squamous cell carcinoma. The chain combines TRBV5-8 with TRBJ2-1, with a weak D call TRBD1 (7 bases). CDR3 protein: CASSFGQGGYNEQFF. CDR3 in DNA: TGTGCCAGCAGCTTCGGGCAGGGGGGCTACAATGAGCAGTTCTTC.